This TCR beta chain was profiled in a study of T cell responses to AZD1222 COVID-19 vaccine. Overall study results and limits: Females outnumbered males among donors, who were mostly white British; clonal diversity was possibly underestimated. Compared with day 0, the breadth and depth of the Spike-specific TCR repertoire rose significantly after two doses of AZD1222.

Trimming pared 4 bases from V and 5 bases from J, leaving 3 bases between. This CDR3 spans 12 amino acids. From germline, CDR1 is SNHLY and CDR2 FYNNEI. Points on this clone: Its antigen is unidentified.

The protocol was immunoSEQ multiplex PCR, while the TCRdb copy is restricted to in-frame clones and leaves out a portion. Altogether some 120,000 clones are present, roughly 89% being singletons, with the ten largest covering 25% to 35%. The clonotype was recovered from an adult in good health. The chain uses TRBV2 and TRBJ1-6; D remains unclear. The specimen was peripheral blood, collected on day 0 of AZD1222 vaccination. CDR3 sequence: CASSGNNSPLHF. DNA of the CDR3: TGTGCCAGCAGTGGGAATAATTCACCCCTCCACTTT.